A selection of T cell receptor beta chains follows, all from one sample in a study of blood T cell repertoires in COVID-19. TCRdb's table, derived via immunoSEQ multiplex PCR, lists solely in-frame clones and lacks some. Of approximately 300,000 clones detected, around 85% appear once; the ten largest clones hold over 1.5%. The sample was PBMCs or T cells enriched from blood (not recorded which). These receptors were collected from a woman aged 25-40 years who had been exposed to COVID-19. Each CDR3 is given with its conserved first and last residue. The D gene is left open where the match is weak. A row's size may be missing; if present it is once, few, many or a size class.

j_gene,d_gene,v_gene,abundance,CDR3nt,CDR3aa
TRBJ2-4,TRBD1,TRBV9,once,TGTGCCAGTGCCAAAGAAGCAGGGGGTAACGGCAAAAACATTCAGTACTTC,CASAKEAGGNGKNIQYF
TRBJ1-2,-,TRBV9,-,TGTGCCAGCAGCGTCTTAGACAGCAACTATGGCTACACCTTC,CASSVLDSNYGYTF
TRBJ1-2,-,TRBV7-2,-,TGTGCCAGCAGCTTAGGACCCCCCGGACAGAAAAGTTCGGGCTACACCTTC,CASSLGPPGQKSSGYTF
TRBJ1-3,-,TRBV30,-,TGTGCCTGGAGTCCGGGACTACTAGGGAACACCATATATTTT,CAWSPGLLGNTIYF
TRBJ2-7,-,TRBV27,few,TGTGCCAGCATCGCGAGGCAGGGGGGATTTTACGAGCAGTACTTC,CASIARQGGFYEQYF
TRBJ2-5,-,TRBV5-4,-,TGTGCCAGCAGCTTGGGTGCTCCCGGGAAAAAGACCCAGTACTTC,CASSLGAPGKKTQYF
TRBJ2-5,TRBD1,TRBV24-1,-,TGTGCCACCAGTGATGCAACAGGGGGCAGGGAGACCCAGTACTTC,CATSDATGGRETQYF
TRBJ1-3,-,TRBV28,-,TGTGCCAGCAGTTTTTTGAGCGGAAACACCATATATTTT,CASSFLSGNTIYF
TRBJ1-1,TRBD1,TRBV28,-,TGTGCCAGCAGTCCTCCCGACAGGGTGGTGGCTGAAGCTTTCTTT,CASSPPDRVVAEAFF
TRBJ2-7,-,TRBV24-1,-,TGTGCCACCAGCAGCCAACGCGATAGCTCCCACGAGCAGTACTTC,CATSSQRDSSHEQYF
TRBJ1-2,-,TRBV15,-,TGTGCCACCAGCAGAGATCGGCAGGTTCGAATCCATGGCTACACCTTC,CATSRDRQVRIHGYTF
TRBJ2-3,TRBD1,TRBV3-1/TRBV3-2,-,TGTGCCAGCAGCTCTCGACAGGGTTTGACAGATACGCAGTATTTT,CASSSRQGLTDTQYF
TRBJ1-2,-,TRBV28,-,TGTGCCAGCAGCCCTACAATCGGAGGGAACTATGGCTACACCTTC,CASSPTIGGNYGYTF
TRBJ1-5,TRBD1,TRBV6-5,-,TGTGCCAGCTTCGCTGGACAGGTGGGTCAGCCCCAGCATTTT,CASFAGQVGQPQHF
TRBJ1-6,TRBD1,TRBV19,once,TGTGCCAGTAGTATGCTACAGGGGTCCAATTCGGCTTCACCCCTCCACTTT,CASSMLQGSNSASPLHF
TRBJ2-1,TRBD2,TRBV19,-,TGTGCCAGTAGTATGGCTAGCGGGAGGTACAATGAGCAGTTCTTC,CASSMASGRYNEQFF
TRBJ1-5,-,TRBV6-5,-,TGTGCCAGCAGTTTTCGCCAACAGGTGCGCAATCAGCCCCAGCATTTT,CASSFRQQVRNQPQHF
TRBJ2-7,TRBD1,TRBV5-8,-,TGTGCCAGCAGCTTAGGGACAGGGGCCTACTACGAGCAGTACTTC,CASSLGTGAYYEQYF
TRBJ1-2,TRBD1,TRBV28,-,TGTGCCAGCAATGGGGTCCGACGGGACAGGGTAAAGGACTATGGCTACACCTTC,CASNGVRRDRVKDYGYTF
TRBJ2-1,TRBD2,TRBV5-4,-,TGTGCCAGCAGCTACGGGACTAGCTACGGGAATGAGCAGTTCTTC,CASSYGTSYGNEQFF
TRBJ1-5,-,TRBV28,-,TGTGCCAGCAACCGGGGCCAGGGAGGAAATCAGCCCCAGCATTTT,CASNRGQGGNQPQHF
TRBJ2-1,TRBD2,TRBV6-2/TRBV6-3,-,TGTGCCAGCAGCCCGCCGGGACTAGCGGGAGGTAAGCAGTTCTTC,CASSPPGLAGGKQFF
TRBJ1-1,-,TRBV3-1/TRBV3-2,-,TGTGCCAGCAGCCAAGTAGGGAGTACACCTGGGGCTGAAGCTTTCTTT,CASSQVGSTPGAEAFF
TRBJ2-1,TRBD2,TRBV29-1,once,TGCAGCGTCGAGCGAGGACTAGATGGCCTTGAGCAGTTCTTC,CSVERGLDGLEQFF
TRBJ1-2,-,TRBV28,-,TGTGCCAGCGTTGGGGGGGGTTATGGCTACACCTTC,CASVGGGYGYTF
TRBJ1-1,TRBD1,TRBV19,few,TGTGCCAGTAGTTGGGGACAGGGGAGAACTGAAGCTTTCTTT,CASSWGQGRTEAFF
TRBJ1-2,-,TRBV28,few,TGTGCCAGCAGGCACCCGGGACGGGGGGAGTATGGCTACACCTTC,CASRHPGRGEYGYTF
TRBJ1-5,-,TRBV21-1,-,TGTGCCAGCAGCAAAGTGAAAGGGGGCGAATGGTGTAAGCCCCAGCATTTT,CASSKVKGGEWCKPQHF
TRBJ2-7,-,TRBV9,-,TGTGCCAGCAGCGTGTCCGGGACACTTTCCTACGAGCAGTACTTC,CASSVSGTLSYEQYF
TRBJ2-1,-,TRBV11-2,-,TGTGCCAGCAGCTTCGGGGACAATGAGCAGTTCTTC,CASSFGDNEQFF
TRBJ1-1,-,TRBV30,-,TGTGCCGGATACCGGAGGAGGACTGAAGCTTTCTTT,CAGYRRRTEAFF
TRBJ1-3,TRBD1,TRBV5-1,-,TGCGCCAGCAGCTTGGTGGGACAGGGGGGAAACACCATATATTTT,CASSLVGQGGNTIYF
TRBJ1-4,-,TRBV7-2,-,TGTGCCAGCAGCTTATGGCCAGCAACTAATGAAAAACTGTTTTTT,CASSLWPATNEKLFF
TRBJ1-4,-,TRBV30,-,TGTGCCTGGAGTAGACTGGACACACCTAATGAAAAACTGTTTTTT,CAWSRLDTPNEKLFF
TRBJ1-2,-,TRBV7-3,-,TGTGCCAGCAGCTCGGACCGGGACATCCGATATGGCTACACCTTC,CASSSDRDIRYGYTF
TRBJ2-3,-,TRBV6-5,-,TGTGCCAGCGGGGGTGAGCGGGTAACAGATACGCAGTATTTT,CASGGERVTDTQYF
TRBJ2-1,-,TRBV27,-,TGTGCCAGCAGTGCCCTTTCCATTAGCTCCTACAATGAGCAGTTCTTC,CASSALSISSYNEQFF
TRBJ2-3,-,TRBV14,-,TGTGCCAGCAGCCAAGTACAGCAAGATACGCAGTATTTT,CASSQVQQDTQYF
TRBJ2-3,-,TRBV19,few,TGTGCCAGTAGAGTCGCGGGGGCCGATACGCAGTATTTT,CASRVAGADTQYF
TRBJ2-7,-,TRBV6-2/TRBV6-3,once,TGTGCCAGCAGCTCTCCCCGGGTGGAGCAGTACTTC,CASSSPRVEQYF
TRBJ1-1,-,TRBV19,few,TGTGCCAGTAGTATATCCGAGAGACAGAAAGCTTTCTTT,CASSISERQKAFF
TRBJ2-4,-,TRBV7-9,once,TGTGCCAGCAGCTGGGGCCCAGTTCGGAGGGAAAACATTCAGTACTTC,CASSWGPVRRENIQYF
TRBJ2-4,-,TRBV10-1,-,TGCGCCAGCAGTGAAGGGGGATCTAAAAACATTCAGTACTTC,CASSEGGSKNIQYF
TRBJ1-6,-,TRBV23-1,-,TGCGCCAGCAGTCGGCAGGGGTTCACCTATAATTCACCCCTCCACTTT,CASSRQGFTYNSPLHF
TRBJ1-1,TRBD1,TRBV5-1,few,TGCGCCAGCAGCCCAGGGGGTCAGAACACTGAAGCTTTCTTT,CASSPGGQNTEAFF
TRBJ2-1,-,TRBV7-9,-,TGTGCCAGCAGCGTACTAGGGAATGAGCAGTTCTTC,CASSVLGNEQFF
TRBJ2-7,-,TRBV3-1/TRBV3-2,-,TGTGCCAGCAGCCAAGACCCGTTCTCCTACGAGCAGTACTTC,CASSQDPFSYEQYF
TRBJ2-1,TRBD2,TRBV4-2,-,TGTGCCAGCAGCCAAGATCTAGCGGGAATGGACAATGAGCAGTTCTTC,CASSQDLAGMDNEQFF
TRBJ1-2,TRBD1,TRBV2,few,TGTGCCAGGGAAGACAGGGCGGCCTATGGCTACACCTTC,CAREDRAAYGYTF
TRBJ1-1,TRBD1,TRBV12-5,once,TGTGCTAGTGGTTTGAAAGGGACAGGGACGACAGCTTTCTTT,CASGLKGTGTTAFF
TRBJ2-7,TRBD1,TRBV6-5,-,TGTGCCAGCAGCTACGACAGGGTCTCCTACGAGCAGTACTTC,CASSYDRVSYEQYF
TRBJ2-4,-,TRBV14,-,TGTGCCAGCAGCCAAGAGACTGGGTCTCTAGCCAAAAACATTCAGTACTTC,CASSQETGSLAKNIQYF
TRBJ2-1,-,TRBV7-9,-,TGTGCCAGCAGCTTTGGGGGGAGAGGTACGGATGAGCAGTTCTTC,CASSFGGRGTDEQFF
TRBJ1-1,TRBD1,TRBV10-3,once,TGTGCCATCAGTGAGGGACAGGGAGACACTGAAGCTTTCTTT,CAISEGQGDTEAFF
TRBJ2-2,TRBD1,TRBV6-1,-,TGTGCCAGCAGGGAACCCGGGACAGGGGTTCACGGGGAGCTGTTTTTT,CASREPGTGVHGELFF